This TCR beta chain is from a study of sequential checkpoint blockade in melanoma. Study overall: First-line arms were nivolumab then ipilimumab, or the reverse, randomized 1:1. After both sequences, patients received maintenance nivolumab.

The CDR3 consists of 15 residues. J was trimmed by 4 bases and V by 3 bases; bases with no gene match: 8. Germline lookup yields CDR1 LNHDA and CDR2 SQIVND (reference sequence). The sample's treatment: randomized to nivolumab then ipilimumab (arm A) or the reverse (arm B). From thawed PBMCs, live CD3+CD8+ cells negative for CD19 and CD56 were sorted. Produced via immunoSEQ multiplex PCR; TCRdb's table is partial and in-frame only. The table includes about 10,000 clones, more than 75% detected once. V gene TRBV19 combines with J gene TRBJ2-7; 8 nucleotides agree with TRBD1. Material: CD8+ T cells sorted from blood (inferred from file names), obtained from a patient given nivolumab and ipilimumab in sequence. The receptor was isolated from a human donor with melanoma. The CDR3 loop reads CASSMGGTGAYEQYF. The DNA for the CDR3 is TGTGCCAGTAGTATGGGTGGGACAGGCGCGTACGAGCAGTACTTC.